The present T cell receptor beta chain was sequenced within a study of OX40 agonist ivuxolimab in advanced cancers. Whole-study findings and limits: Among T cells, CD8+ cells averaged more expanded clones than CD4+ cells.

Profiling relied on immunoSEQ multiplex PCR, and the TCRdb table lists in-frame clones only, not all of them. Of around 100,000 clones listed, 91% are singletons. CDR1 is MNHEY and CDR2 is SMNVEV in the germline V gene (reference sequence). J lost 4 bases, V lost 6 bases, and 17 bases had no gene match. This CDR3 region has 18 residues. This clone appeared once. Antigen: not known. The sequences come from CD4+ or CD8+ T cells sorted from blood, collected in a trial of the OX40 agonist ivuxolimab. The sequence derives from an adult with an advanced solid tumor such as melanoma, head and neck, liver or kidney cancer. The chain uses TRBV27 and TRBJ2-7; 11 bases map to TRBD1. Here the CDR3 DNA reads TGTGCCAGCAGGTTAGGGCGTGGGACAGGGGGAACGGGTTACGAGCAGTACTTC. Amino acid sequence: CASRLGRGTGGTGYEQYF.